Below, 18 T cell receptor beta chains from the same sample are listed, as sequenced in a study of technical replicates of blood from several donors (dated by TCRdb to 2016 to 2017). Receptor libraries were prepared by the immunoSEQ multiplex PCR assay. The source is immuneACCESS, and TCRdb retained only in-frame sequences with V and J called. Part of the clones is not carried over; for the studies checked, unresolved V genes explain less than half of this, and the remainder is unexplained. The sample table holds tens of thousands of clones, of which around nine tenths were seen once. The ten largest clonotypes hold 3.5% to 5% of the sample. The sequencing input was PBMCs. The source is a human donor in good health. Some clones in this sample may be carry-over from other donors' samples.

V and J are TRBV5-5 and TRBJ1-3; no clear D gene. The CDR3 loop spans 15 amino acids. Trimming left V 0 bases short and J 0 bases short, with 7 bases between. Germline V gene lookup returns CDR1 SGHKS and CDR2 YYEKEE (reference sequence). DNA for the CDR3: TGTGCCAGCAGCTTGGTTGGAGACTCTGGAAACACCATATATTTT. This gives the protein CASSLVGDSGNTIYF.

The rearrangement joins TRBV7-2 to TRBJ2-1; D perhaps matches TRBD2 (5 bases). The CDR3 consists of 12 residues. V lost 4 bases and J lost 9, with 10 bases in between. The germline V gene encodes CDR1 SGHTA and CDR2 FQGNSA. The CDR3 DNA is TGTGCCAGCAGCTCATACCGGGGTGAGCAGTTCTTC. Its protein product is CASSSYRGEQFF. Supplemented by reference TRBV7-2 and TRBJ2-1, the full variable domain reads GAGVSQSPSNKVTEKGKDVELRCDPISGHTALYWYRQSLGQGLEFLIYFQGNSAPDKSGLPSDRFSAERTGGSVSTLTIQRTQQEDSAVYLCASSSYRGEQFFGPGTRLTVL.

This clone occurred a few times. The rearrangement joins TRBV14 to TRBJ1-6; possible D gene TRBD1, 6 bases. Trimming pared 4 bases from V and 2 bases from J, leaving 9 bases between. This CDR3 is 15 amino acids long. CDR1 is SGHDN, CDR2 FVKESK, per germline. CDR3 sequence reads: CASSPRTAYNSPLHF. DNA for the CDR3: TGTGCCAGCAGCCCACGGACAGCCTATAATTCACCCCTCCACTTT.

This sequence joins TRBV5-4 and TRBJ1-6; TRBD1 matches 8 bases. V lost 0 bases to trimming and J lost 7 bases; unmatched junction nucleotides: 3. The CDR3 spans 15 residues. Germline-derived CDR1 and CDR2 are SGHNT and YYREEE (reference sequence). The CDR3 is CASSLGQGYNSPLHF. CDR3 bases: TGTGCCAGCAGCTTGGGACAGGGGTACAATTCACCCCTCCACTTT.

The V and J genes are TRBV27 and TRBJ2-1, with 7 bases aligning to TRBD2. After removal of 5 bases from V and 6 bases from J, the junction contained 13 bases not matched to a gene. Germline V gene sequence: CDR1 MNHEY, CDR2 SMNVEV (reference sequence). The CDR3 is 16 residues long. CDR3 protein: CASSNLLPSGLNEQFF. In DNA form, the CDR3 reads TGTGCCAGCAGTAACCTCTTGCCTAGCGGACTCAATGAGCAGTTCTTC.

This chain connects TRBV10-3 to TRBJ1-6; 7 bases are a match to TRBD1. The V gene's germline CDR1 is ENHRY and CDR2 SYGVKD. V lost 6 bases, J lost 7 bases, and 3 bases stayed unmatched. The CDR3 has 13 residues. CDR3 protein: CAISGTENSPLHF. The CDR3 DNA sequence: TGTGCCATCAGCGGGACAGAGAATTCACCCCTCCACTTT.

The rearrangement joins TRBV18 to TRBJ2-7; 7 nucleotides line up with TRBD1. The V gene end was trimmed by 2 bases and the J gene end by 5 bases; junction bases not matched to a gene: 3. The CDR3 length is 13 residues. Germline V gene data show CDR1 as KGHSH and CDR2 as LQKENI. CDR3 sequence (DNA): TGTGCCAGCTCACCAAGGGACAGTGACGAGCAGTACTTC. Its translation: CASSPRDSDEQYF.

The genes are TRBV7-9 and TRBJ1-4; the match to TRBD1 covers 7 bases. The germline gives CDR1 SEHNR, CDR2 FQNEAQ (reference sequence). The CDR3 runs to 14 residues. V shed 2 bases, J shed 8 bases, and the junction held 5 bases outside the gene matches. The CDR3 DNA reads TGTGCCAGCAGCTTACAGGGGGTTCAGGAAAAACTGTTTTTT. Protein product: CASSLQGVQEKLFF. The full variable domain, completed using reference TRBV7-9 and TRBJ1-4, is DTGVSQNPRHKITKRGQNVTFRCDPISEHNRLYWYRQTLGQGPEFLTYFQNEAQLEKSRLLSDRFSAERPKGSFSTLEIQRTEQGDSAMYLCASSLQGVQEKLFFGSGTQLSVL.

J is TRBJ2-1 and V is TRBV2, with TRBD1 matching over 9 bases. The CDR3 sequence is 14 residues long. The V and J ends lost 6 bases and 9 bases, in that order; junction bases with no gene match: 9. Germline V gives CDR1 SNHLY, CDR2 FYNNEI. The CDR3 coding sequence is TGTGCCAGCAGCCCCGGGACAGGGAAGGGTGAGCAGTTCTTC. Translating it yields CASSPGTGKGEQFF.

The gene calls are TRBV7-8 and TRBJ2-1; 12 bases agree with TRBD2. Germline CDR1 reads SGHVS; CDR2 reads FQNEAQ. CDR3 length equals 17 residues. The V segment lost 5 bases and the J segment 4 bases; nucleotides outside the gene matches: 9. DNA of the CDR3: TGTGCCAGCAGCCTCAGGCTAGCGGGGGGGCTGTACAATGAGCAGTTCTTC. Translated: CASSLRLAGGLYNEQFF.

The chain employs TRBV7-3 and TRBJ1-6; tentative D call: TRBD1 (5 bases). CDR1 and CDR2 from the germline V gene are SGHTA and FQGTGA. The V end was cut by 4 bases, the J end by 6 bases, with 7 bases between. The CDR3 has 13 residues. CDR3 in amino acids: CASSSQGNSPLHF. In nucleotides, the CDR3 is TGTGCCAGCAGCTCTCAGGGTAATTCACCCCTCCACTTT.

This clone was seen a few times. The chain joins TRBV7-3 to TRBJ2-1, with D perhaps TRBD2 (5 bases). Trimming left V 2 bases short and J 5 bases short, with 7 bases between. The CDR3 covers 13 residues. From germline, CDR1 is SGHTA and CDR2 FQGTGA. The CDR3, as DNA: TGTGCCAGCAGCTTATCCGGGAACAATGAGCAGTTCTTC. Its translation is CASSLSGNNEQFF.

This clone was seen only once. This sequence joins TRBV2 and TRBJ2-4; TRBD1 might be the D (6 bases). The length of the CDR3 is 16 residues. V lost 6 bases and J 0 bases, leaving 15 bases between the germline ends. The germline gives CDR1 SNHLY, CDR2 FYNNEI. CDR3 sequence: CASRPQGTLAKNIQYF. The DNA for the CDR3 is TGTGCCAGCAGACCCCAGGGGACGCTAGCCAAAAACATTCAGTACTTC.

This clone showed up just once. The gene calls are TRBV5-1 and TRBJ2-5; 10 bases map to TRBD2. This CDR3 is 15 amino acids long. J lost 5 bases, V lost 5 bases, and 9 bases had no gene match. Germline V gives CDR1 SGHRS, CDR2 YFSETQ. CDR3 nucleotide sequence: TGCGCCAGCAGGCTCACTAGCGGGGCCCGGGAGACCCAGTACTTC. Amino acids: CASRLTSGARETQYF.

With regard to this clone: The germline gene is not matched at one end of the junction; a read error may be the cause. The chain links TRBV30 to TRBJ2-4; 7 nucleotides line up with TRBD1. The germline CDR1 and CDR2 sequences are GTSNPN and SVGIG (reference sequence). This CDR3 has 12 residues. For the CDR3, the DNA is TGTGCCTGGAGTGCGCAGGGGGTCAACTCGAACTTC. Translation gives CAWSAQGVNSNF.

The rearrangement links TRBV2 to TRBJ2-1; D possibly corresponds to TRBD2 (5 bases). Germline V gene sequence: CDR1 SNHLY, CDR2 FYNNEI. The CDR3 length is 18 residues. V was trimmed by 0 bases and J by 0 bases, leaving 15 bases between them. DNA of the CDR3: TGTGCCAGCAGTGAAGCCGCGGGTGGCTGGAGCTCCTACAATGAGCAGTTCTTC. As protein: CASSEAAGGWSSYNEQFF. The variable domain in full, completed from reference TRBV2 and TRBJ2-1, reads EPEVTQTPSHQVTQMGQEVILRCVPISNHLYFYWYRQILGQKVEFLVSFYNNEISEKSEIFDDQFSVERPDGSNFTLKIRSTKLEDSAMYFCASSEAAGGWSSYNEQFFGPGTRLTVL.

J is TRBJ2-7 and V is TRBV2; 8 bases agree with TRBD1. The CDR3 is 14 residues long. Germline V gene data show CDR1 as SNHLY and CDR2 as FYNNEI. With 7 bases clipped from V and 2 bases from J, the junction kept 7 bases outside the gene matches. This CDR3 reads CASTVEQGAYEQYF. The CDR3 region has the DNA TGTGCCAGCACTGTCGAACAGGGGGCCTACGAGCAGTACTTC.

The CDR3 DNA sequence: TGTGCCAGCTCACCACCCATTGACAGGGGCTATGGCTACACCTTC. Its translation: CASSPPIDRGYGYTF. J is TRBJ1-2 and V is TRBV18; TRBD1 agrees at 8 bases. After removal of 0 bases from V and 4 bases from J, the junction contained 4 bases not matched to a gene. Germline-derived CDR1 and CDR2 are KGHSH and LQKENI. The CDR3 has 15 amino acids.